The rows below give T cell receptor beta chains drawn from one sample of a study of identical twins. TCRdb passed the 5' RACE reads through MiXCR, listing each CDR3 protein once. The data contain hundreds of thousands of distinct CDR3 sequences, around 12% of them singletons. This sample was shared with a second study, whose subject was yellow fever vaccine responses in identical twins.

Specimen: CD8+ T cells sorted from blood. The receptor set was obtained from a woman aged 18-29 years in good health. The CDR3 runs from the conserved cysteine through the conserved F or W. Fields, in order: clone size, J gene, V gene, D gene, CDR3 DNA, CDR3 protein. The D gene is left open where the match is weak. Clone size is shown for a subset of rows, as once, few, many or a class of expanded clone.

clone size: few; J gene: TRBJ2-3; V gene: TRBV12-3/TRBV12-4; D gene: TRBD2; CDR3 DNA: TGTGCCAGCAGACCCAACGTTGGACTAGCGGGAGGTCTGGATACGCAGTATTTT; CDR3 protein: CASRPNVGLAGGLDTQYF
clone size: -; J gene: TRBJ2-1; V gene: TRBV6-1; D gene: TRBD2; CDR3 DNA: TGTGCCAGCAGTCCGACTAGCGCACCGGGGAATGAGCAGTTCTTC; CDR3 protein: CASSPTSAPGNEQFF
clone size: few; J gene: TRBJ2-1; V gene: TRBV7-3; D gene: TRBD2; CDR3 DNA: TGTGCCAGCAGCTTAAAGGGAGGGGTCTGGGATGAGCAGTTCTTC; CDR3 protein: CASSLKGGVWDEQFF
clone size: few; J gene: TRBJ2-2; V gene: TRBV27; D gene: -; CDR3 DNA: TGTGCCAGCAAAGGTTGGAGGGACGTGGACGGGGAGCTGTTTTTT; CDR3 protein: CASKGWRDVDGELFF
clone size: few; J gene: TRBJ2-4; V gene: TRBV11-1; D gene: TRBD1; CDR3 DNA: TGTGCCAGCAGCTTAGCGCGAGGGGGCGCCGGAAACATTCAGTACTTC; CDR3 protein: CASSLARGGAGNIQYF
clone size: -; J gene: TRBJ2-1; V gene: TRBV5-1; D gene: -; CDR3 DNA: TGCGCCAGCAGCTTACCTCGGACTGACTCCTACAATGAGCAGTTCTTC; CDR3 protein: CASSLPRTDSYNEQFF
clone size: few; J gene: TRBJ2-1; V gene: TRBV20-1; D gene: TRBD2; CDR3 DNA: TGCAGTGCCCTTAGCGGGACCTACAATGAGCAGTTCTTC; CDR3 protein: CSALSGTYNEQFF
clone size: few; J gene: TRBJ2-1; V gene: TRBV9; D gene: TRBD2; CDR3 DNA: TGTGCCAGCAGCGTAGATGGCGGGAGGGCCTTTAATGAGCAGTTCTTC; CDR3 protein: CASSVDGGRAFNEQFF
clone size: few; J gene: TRBJ2-1; V gene: TRBV5-1; D gene: TRBD2; CDR3 DNA: TGCGCCAGCATTGGGCGGGAGTTCGGCAATACTGAGCAGTTCTTC; CDR3 protein: CASIGREFGNTEQFF
clone size: -; J gene: TRBJ2-1; V gene: TRBV7-9; D gene: -; CDR3 DNA: TGTGCCAGCAGCTTTGGGTTGGGGGGGTTCTTC; CDR3 protein: CASSFGLGGFF
clone size: few; J gene: TRBJ2-1; V gene: TRBV11-3; D gene: -; CDR3 DNA: TGTGCCAGCCGAGAGAGGGTGTACAATGAGCAGTTCTTC; CDR3 protein: CASRERVYNEQFF
clone size: few; J gene: TRBJ1-1; V gene: TRBV20-1; D gene: -; CDR3 DNA: TGCAGTGCTAGCTTTAGGGGGGGAGGCACTGAAGCTTTCTTT; CDR3 protein: CSASFRGGGTEAFF
clone size: -; J gene: TRBJ2-5; V gene: TRBV12-3/TRBV12-4; D gene: -; CDR3 DNA: TGTGCCAGCAGGCGCTACCAAGAGACCCAGTACTTC; CDR3 protein: CASRRYQETQYF
clone size: -; J gene: TRBJ2-3; V gene: TRBV25-1; D gene: -; CDR3 DNA: TGTGCCAGCAGTGAATACGGGCGAGAGAGCCCCCGACGAGCCCCAGATACGCAGTATTTT; CDR3 protein: CASSEYGRESPRRAPDTQYF
clone size: -; J gene: TRBJ1-3; V gene: TRBV12-3/TRBV12-4; D gene: -; CDR3 DNA: TGTGCCAGCAGTTTGGTCTCGTCAGGGGCTGGAAACACCATATATTTT; CDR3 protein: CASSLVSSGAGNTIYF
clone size: few; J gene: TRBJ1-5; V gene: TRBV11-2; D gene: -; CDR3 DNA: TGTGCCAGCAGCTTAGTTGGGGGGGCGAATCAGCCCCAGCATTTT; CDR3 protein: CASSLVGGANQPQHF
clone size: many; J gene: TRBJ2-7; V gene: TRBV6-1; D gene: -; CDR3 DNA: TGTGCCAGCAGGGTCGGGCGGGGTCCCTACGAGCAGTACTTC; CDR3 protein: CASRVGRGPYEQYF
clone size: few; J gene: TRBJ1-2; V gene: TRBV14; D gene: -; CDR3 DNA: TGTGCCAGCAGCCAAGAAGAGTCCCGGTTGGTGGATGGCTACACCTTC; CDR3 protein: CASSQEESRLVDGYTF
clone size: -; J gene: TRBJ1-1; V gene: TRBV4-1; D gene: -; CDR3 DNA: TGCGCCAGCAGCCGCGGGGGGGAAAACACTGAAGCTTTCTTT; CDR3 protein: CASSRGGENTEAFF
clone size: -; J gene: TRBJ2-7; V gene: TRBV13; D gene: -; CDR3 DNA: TGTGCCAGCAGCTTAGCGGGACAATACGAGCAGTACTTC; CDR3 protein: CASSLAGQYEQYF
clone size: -; J gene: TRBJ2-2; V gene: TRBV27; D gene: TRBD2; CDR3 DNA: TGTGCCAGCAGTTTAAGCGGGACGACCGGGGAGCTGTTTTTT; CDR3 protein: CASSLSGTTGELFF
clone size: few; J gene: TRBJ1-2; V gene: TRBV27; D gene: -; CDR3 DNA: TGTGCCAGCAGTCCAACAGGGACAATACAAGATGGCTACACCTTC; CDR3 protein: CASSPTGTIQDGYTF
clone size: -; J gene: TRBJ1-1; V gene: TRBV20-1; D gene: -; CDR3 DNA: TGCAGTGCTAGTCTACGGGAAGGTACTGAAGCTTTCTTT; CDR3 protein: CSASLREGTEAFF
clone size: -; J gene: TRBJ2-1; V gene: TRBV20-1; D gene: TRBD2; CDR3 DNA: TGCAGTGCACCCGGGGCTAGCGGGAGGGCCTGGTGGCAGAATGAGCAGTTCTTC; CDR3 protein: CSAPGASGRAWWQNEQFF
clone size: -; J gene: TRBJ2-3; V gene: TRBV20-1; D gene: -; CDR3 DNA: TGCAGTGCTAGAGGCAGCGTATGGGATTCAGATACGCAGTATTTT; CDR3 protein: CSARGSVWDSDTQYF
clone size: -; J gene: TRBJ2-5; V gene: TRBV6-1; D gene: -; CDR3 DNA: TGTGCCAGCAGTACCACCGGGTCCAACAAAGAGACCCAGTACTTC; CDR3 protein: CASSTTGSNKETQYF
clone size: -; J gene: TRBJ1-1; V gene: TRBV9; D gene: TRBD1; CDR3 DNA: TGTGCCAGCAGCGCTACTCAAGGACAGGCTTTGAACACTGAAGCTTTCTTT; CDR3 protein: CASSATQGQALNTEAFF